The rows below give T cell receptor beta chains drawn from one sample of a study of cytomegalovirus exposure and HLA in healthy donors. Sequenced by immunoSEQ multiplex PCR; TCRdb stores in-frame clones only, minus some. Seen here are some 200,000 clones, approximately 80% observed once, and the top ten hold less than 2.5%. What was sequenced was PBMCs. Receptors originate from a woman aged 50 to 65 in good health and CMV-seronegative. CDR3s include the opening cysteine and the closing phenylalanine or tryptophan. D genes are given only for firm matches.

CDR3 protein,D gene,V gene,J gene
CASSLGAGQYNEQFF,NA,TRBV7-2,TRBJ2-1
CASSLNFRDRGLNQPQHF,TRBD1,TRBV5-8,TRBJ1-5
CASSPQTGPNQPQHF,NA,TRBV18,TRBJ1-5
CASSPLGLVVNEQFF,NA,TRBV5-1,TRBJ2-1
CASSASDSQPGNTIYF,NA,TRBV9,TRBJ1-3
CASSQPKWDNRRSEAFF,NA,TRBV19,TRBJ1-1
CAIIGLAGGHDTQYF,TRBD2,TRBV28,TRBJ2-3
CASSPDTYGYTF,NA,TRBV7-9,TRBJ1-2
CASSLLGGRAYNEQFF,TRBD2,TRBV7-9,TRBJ2-1
CASSSAWGDEQFF,NA,TRBV5-6,TRBJ2-1
CAWSPTPGQGGSDSNQPQHF,TRBD1,TRBV30,TRBJ1-5
CASSTGFVGTDTQYF,NA,TRBV19,TRBJ2-3
CASRPGQVLTGELFF,TRBD1,TRBV19,TRBJ2-2
CASSPRLTGMNTEAFF,NA,TRBV18,TRBJ1-1
CASSRQGALGEKLFF,TRBD1,TRBV7-9,TRBJ1-4
CASSFGLAGGSEQYF,TRBD2,TRBV6-5,TRBJ2-7
CASSERLQGNQPQHF,NA,TRBV2,TRBJ1-5
CASSQDFAGQGRNQPQHF,TRBD1,TRBV4-3,TRBJ1-5
CASSEANRGVREKLFF,TRBD1,TRBV6-1,TRBJ1-4
CASSLEGARDNEQFF,NA,TRBV5-1,TRBJ2-1
CASRPGQEANTEAFF,TRBD1,TRBV5-1,TRBJ1-1
CASRRAGATYEQYF,TRBD2,TRBV5-4,TRBJ2-7
CASTSGQGVGNEQFF,TRBD1,TRBV7-8,TRBJ2-1
CASSLVGPTNTGELFF,NA,TRBV5-1,TRBJ2-2
CASSPVATYEQYF,NA,TRBV5-4,TRBJ2-7
CASSPGLVPRSNYGYTF,NA,TRBV5-1,TRBJ1-2
CASSSGTGGKITGNTIYF,TRBD1,TRBV7-8,TRBJ1-3
CASSGKTSGGYEQYF,TRBD2,TRBV5-1,TRBJ2-7